This TCR beta chain was obtained from a study of blood T cell repertoires in COVID-19. The wider study: T cells, B-cell-depleted T cells, or PBMCs supplied cDNA or gDNA.

This CDR3 has 15 amino acids. Germline values: CDR1 MGHRA, CDR2 YSYEKL. The V segment lost 4 bases and the J segment 10 bases; nucleotides outside the gene matches: 10. Clones were sequenced by immunoSEQ multiplex PCR, and TCRdb holds only the in-frame ones, with some missing. Among 60,000 to 85,000 clones listed, about 90% were seen once. The rearrangement joins TRBV4-1 to TRBJ1-6, with TRBD1 matching over 7 bases. The origin of this receptor is a human donor in a cohort sampled during active COVID-19. The sample taken for sequencing was peripheral blood. This chain's CDR3 is CASSRTQGKDSPLHF. The CDR3 DNA reads TGCGCCAGCAGCCGAACACAGGGGAAGGACTCACCCCTCCACTTT.